Listed below are T cell receptor beta chains from one sample, sequenced in a study of radiation and T cells in renal cell carcinoma. Some clones are missing from TCRdb's copy, which holds only in-frame ones; the method was immunoSEQ multiplex PCR. In the table there are over 90,000 clones, more than 65% of which are singletons. The sample consisted of blood, taken from a patient whose treatment included radiotherapy and nephrectomy. The receptor source for this set is a man aged 55 to 70 with renal cell carcinoma. The CDR3 runs from the conserved cysteine through the conserved F or W. Each record gives: CDR3 protein, CDR3 DNA, D gene, clone size, J gene, V gene. A D gene is named only where the DNA matches it firmly. Clone size, where shown, is once, few, many, or a class for clones that have expanded.

CDR3aa: CASSLTPSYEQYF; CDR3nt: TGCGCCAGCAGCTTGACCCCCTCCTACGAGCAGTACTTC; d_gene: NA; abundance: once; j_gene: TRBJ2-7; v_gene: TRBV5-1
CDR3aa: CASSHLGIGGTEAFF; CDR3nt: TGCGCCAGCAGCCATTTGGGGATAGGGGGGACTGAAGCTTTCTTT; d_gene: NA; abundance: once; j_gene: TRBJ1-1; v_gene: TRBV4-3
CDR3aa: CASSFDTYYEQYF; CDR3nt: TGTGCCAGCAGCTTCGACACCTATTACGAGCAGTACTTC; d_gene: NA; abundance: NA; j_gene: TRBJ2-7; v_gene: TRBV7-6
CDR3aa: CASSPGTDLIIVEQYF; CDR3nt: TGTGCCAGCAGCCCTGGGACAGATCTTATCATTGTCGAGCAGTACTTC; d_gene: TRBD1; abundance: NA; j_gene: TRBJ2-7; v_gene: TRBV7-6
CDR3aa: CAWEQYRGAEAFF; CDR3nt: TGTGCCTGGGAGCAATACAGGGGGGCTGAAGCTTTCTTT; d_gene: TRBD1; abundance: NA; j_gene: TRBJ1-1; v_gene: TRBV30
CDR3aa: CASSYSLGGSGEQYF; CDR3nt: TGTGCCAGCAGTTACTCGTTAGGGGGCTCTGGAGAGCAGTACTTC; d_gene: TRBD1; abundance: NA; j_gene: TRBJ2-5; v_gene: TRBV6-5
CDR3aa: CASSVGLSSGRATYEQYF; CDR3nt: TGTGCCAGCAGCGTAGGTTTGTCGAGCGGGAGGGCCACCTACGAGCAGTACTTC; d_gene: TRBD2; abundance: NA; j_gene: TRBJ2-7; v_gene: TRBV9
CDR3aa: CASSPQGPGLITGELFF; CDR3nt: TGTGCCAGCTCACCCCAGGGGCCGGGACTAATAACCGGGGAGCTGTTTTTT; d_gene: NA; abundance: NA; j_gene: TRBJ2-2; v_gene: TRBV18
CDR3aa: CASSKRRLWAKCSYEQYF; CDR3nt: TGTGCCAGCAGCAAGCGCCGACTATGGGCGAAATGCTCCTACGAGCAGTACTTC; d_gene: NA; abundance: once; j_gene: TRBJ2-7; v_gene: TRBV21-1
CDR3aa: CASSLARDKGGTQYF; CDR3nt: TGTGCCAGCAGCTTAGCGAGGGACAAAGGCGGGACCCAGTACTTC; d_gene: NA; abundance: NA; j_gene: TRBJ2-5; v_gene: TRBV7-2
CDR3aa: CASSLTTSGIEQFF; CDR3nt: TGTGCCAGCAGCTTGACGACTAGCGGGATAGAGCAGTTCTTC; d_gene: TRBD2; abundance: NA; j_gene: TRBJ2-1; v_gene: TRBV7-6
CDR3aa: CASSPGGVGETQYF; CDR3nt: TGTGCCAGCAGTCCCGGGGGGGTTGGAGAGACCCAGTACTTC; d_gene: TRBD2; abundance: NA; j_gene: TRBJ2-5; v_gene: TRBV6-5
CDR3aa: CASTDSQETQYF; CDR3nt: TGCGCCAGTACGGACAGCCAAGAGACCCAGTACTTC; d_gene: NA; abundance: NA; j_gene: TRBJ2-5; v_gene: TRBV5-1
CDR3aa: CAWTGVVGNTIYF; CDR3nt: TGTGCCTGGACAGGGGTGGTTGGAAACACCATATATTTT; d_gene: NA; abundance: NA; j_gene: TRBJ1-3; v_gene: TRBV30
CDR3aa: CSGERDYEQYF; CDR3nt: TGCAGTGGAGAGCGGGACTACGAGCAGTACTTC; d_gene: TRBD2; abundance: once; j_gene: TRBJ2-7; v_gene: TRBV20-1
CDR3aa: CASSDPANSGNTIYF; CDR3nt: TGTGCCAGCAGTGATCCAGCTAACTCTGGAAACACCATATATTTT; d_gene: NA; abundance: NA; j_gene: TRBJ1-3; v_gene: TRBV6-1
CDR3aa: CASSDSINNEQFF; CDR3nt: TGTGCCAGCAGTGACTCGATAAACAATGAGCAGTTCTTC; d_gene: NA; abundance: few; j_gene: TRBJ2-1; v_gene: TRBV6-4
CDR3aa: CASSGGATYEQYF; CDR3nt: TGTGCCAGCTCCGGAGGGGCTACCTACGAGCAGTACTTC; d_gene: NA; abundance: NA; j_gene: TRBJ2-7; v_gene: TRBV28
CDR3aa: CASSPSGRYTGELFF; CDR3nt: TGCGCCAGCAGCCCGAGCGGGAGGTACACCGGGGAGCTGTTTTTT; d_gene: TRBD2; abundance: NA; j_gene: TRBJ2-2; v_gene: TRBV4-3
CDR3aa: CASSGPANYGYTF; CDR3nt: TGTGCCAGCAGTGGCCCGGCTAACTATGGCTACACCTTC; d_gene: NA; abundance: NA; j_gene: TRBJ1-2; v_gene: TRBV28
CDR3aa: CASGFQANYGYTF; CDR3nt: TGTGCCAGCGGCTTCCAGGCTAACTATGGCTACACCTTC; d_gene: NA; abundance: NA; j_gene: TRBJ1-2; v_gene: TRBV2
CDR3aa: CASSEQGDGYTF; CDR3nt: TGTGCCAGCAGCGAACAGGGAGACGGCTACACCTTC; d_gene: NA; abundance: few; j_gene: TRBJ1-2; v_gene: TRBV6-1
CDR3aa: CASSAADGGSSGANVLTF; CDR3nt: TGCGCCAGCAGTGCCGCCGACGGGGGGAGCTCTGGGGCCAACGTCCTGACTTTC; d_gene: TRBD2; abundance: NA; j_gene: TRBJ2-6; v_gene: TRBV10-2
CDR3aa: CASSEATGTSESTDTQYF; CDR3nt: TGTGCCAGCAGTGAAGCGACCGGGACTAGCGAAAGCACAGATACGCAGTATTTT; d_gene: TRBD2; abundance: few; j_gene: TRBJ2-3; v_gene: TRBV2
CDR3aa: CAVSPGLAGETQYF; CDR3nt: TGTGCCGTCTCCCCGGGACTAGCGGGAGAGACCCAGTACTTC; d_gene: TRBD2; abundance: NA; j_gene: TRBJ2-5; v_gene: TRBV10-3
CDR3aa: CASRSSTGVNTEAFF; CDR3nt: TGTGCCAGCAGATCGTCGACCGGAGTGAACACTGAAGCTTTCTTT; d_gene: NA; abundance: NA; j_gene: TRBJ1-1; v_gene: TRBV7-9
CDR3aa: CASSMGRSSNQPQHF; CDR3nt: TGTGCCAGCAGCATGGGACGGTCGAGCAATCAGCCCCAGCATTTT; d_gene: NA; abundance: NA; j_gene: TRBJ1-5; v_gene: TRBV6-1
CDR3aa: CASSPDGQTDGYTF; CDR3nt: TGCGCCAGCAGCCCCGATGGACAGACGGATGGCTACACCTTC; d_gene: NA; abundance: once; j_gene: TRBJ1-2; v_gene: TRBV5-1
CDR3aa: CASSPLGGGHSYNEQFF; CDR3nt: TGTGCCAGCAGCCCCCTAGGCGGGGGACACTCCTACAATGAGCAGTTCTTC; d_gene: NA; abundance: NA; j_gene: TRBJ2-1; v_gene: TRBV14